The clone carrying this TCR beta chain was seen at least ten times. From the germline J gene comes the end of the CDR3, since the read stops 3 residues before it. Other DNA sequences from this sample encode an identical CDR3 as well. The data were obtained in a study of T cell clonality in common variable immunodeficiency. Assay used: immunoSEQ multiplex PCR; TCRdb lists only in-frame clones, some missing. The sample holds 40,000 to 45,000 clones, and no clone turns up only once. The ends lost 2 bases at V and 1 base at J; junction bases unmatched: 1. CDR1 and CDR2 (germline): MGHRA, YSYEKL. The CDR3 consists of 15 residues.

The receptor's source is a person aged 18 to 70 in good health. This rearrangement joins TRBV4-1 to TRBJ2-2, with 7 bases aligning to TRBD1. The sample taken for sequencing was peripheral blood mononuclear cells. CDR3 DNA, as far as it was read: TGCGCCAGCAGCCAACGGGACAGGAACACCGGGGAG. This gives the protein CASSQRDRNTGE. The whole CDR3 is CASSQRDRNTGELFF.